The rows below give T cell receptor beta chains drawn from one sample of a study of T cells in Graves' hyperthyroidism and ophthalmopathy. TCRdb re-analysed the multiplex PCR reads in MiXCR, keeping a single row per CDR3 protein. Of 660,000 or so distinct CDR3 sequences detected, 45% appear once; the ten largest clones hold 7% to 7.5%. Sequencing input: peripheral blood or thyroid tissue (not recorded which). These receptors all come from an adult man with Graves' disease, either hyperthyroidism or ophthalmopathy (not recorded which). Each CDR3 is given with its conserved first and last residue. D genes are given only for firm matches. Some rows have no size entry. The others give once, few or many, or a class for an expanded clone.

CDR3aa: CASGLAGDYEQYF
CDR3nt: TGTGCCAGTGGCCTAGCGGGAGACTACGAGCAGTACTTC
v_gene: TRBV19
abundance: many
j_gene: TRBJ2-7
d_gene: TRBD2

CDR3aa: CASSLGYRNTEAFF
CDR3nt: TGTGCCAGCAGCTTAGGGTACAGGAACACTGAAGCTTTCTTT
v_gene: TRBV7-9
abundance: many
j_gene: TRBJ1-1
d_gene: -

CDR3aa: CSLGPANTEAFF
CDR3nt: TGCAGCTTAGGCCCAGCGAACACTGAAGCTTTCTTT
v_gene: TRBV29-1
abundance: -
j_gene: TRBJ1-1
d_gene: -

CDR3aa: CAISGESRPTGNTIYF
CDR3nt: TGTGCCATCAGTGGGGAGTCAAGGCCCACTGGAAACACCATATATTTT
v_gene: TRBV10-3
abundance: -
j_gene: TRBJ1-3
d_gene: -

CDR3aa: CASSEYGEGPFYEQYF
CDR3nt: TGTGCCAGCAGTGAATATGGGGAGGGCCCCTTCTACGAGCAGTACTTC
v_gene: TRBV25-1
abundance: many
j_gene: TRBJ2-7
d_gene: TRBD2

CDR3aa: CATSGTWGTEAFF
CDR3nt: TGTGCCACCAGTGGGACATGGGGCACTGAAGCTTTCTTT
v_gene: TRBV24-1
abundance: many
j_gene: TRBJ1-1
d_gene: -

CDR3aa: CASSQVVDYGYTF
CDR3nt: TGTGCCAGCAGCCAAGTGGTTGATTATGGCTACACCTTC
v_gene: TRBV7-9
abundance: -
j_gene: TRBJ1-2
d_gene: -

CDR3aa: CSAPRRTSLNTGELFF
CDR3nt: TGCAGTGCCCCACGCCGGACTAGCCTAAACACCGGGGAGCTGTTTTTT
v_gene: TRBV20-1
abundance: many
j_gene: TRBJ2-2
d_gene: TRBD2

CDR3aa: CSAPGGTEAFF
CDR3nt: TGCAGCGCGCCCGGGGGTACTGAAGCTTTCTTT
v_gene: TRBV29-1
abundance: few
j_gene: TRBJ1-1
d_gene: -

CDR3aa: CASTHWGTEAFF
CDR3nt: TGTGCCAGCACCCACTGGGGCACTGAAGCTTTCTTT
v_gene: TRBV14
abundance: many
j_gene: TRBJ1-1
d_gene: -

CDR3aa: CASSQAGGQETQYF
CDR3nt: TGTGCCAGCAGCCAGGCGGGGGGCCAAGAGACCCAGTACTTC
v_gene: TRBV7-9
abundance: many
j_gene: TRBJ2-5
d_gene: TRBD2

CDR3aa: CASSWTPGSDEKLFF
CDR3nt: TGCGCCAGCAGCTGGACACCGGGCTCAGATGAAAAACTGTTTTTT
v_gene: TRBV5-1
abundance: -
j_gene: TRBJ1-4
d_gene: -